These T cell receptor beta chains were read from a single sample in a study of type 1 regulatory T cells. MiXCR, applied by TCRdb to the reads, yields one record per CDR3 protein. The sample lists 90,000 to 100,000 distinct CDR3 sequences, roughly 31% occurring once. Source material: CD4+ T cells, either the whole sample or a sorted fraction (not recorded which). The receptors were sampled from a human donor in good health. The CDR3 runs from the conserved cysteine through the conserved F or W. Fields, in order: clone size, D gene, J gene, V gene, CDR3 DNA, CDR3 protein. D genes are given only for firm matches. Size is stated for part of the rows, as once, few or many counts, or as a class when the clone is expanded.

once . TRBJ1-6 TRBV20-1 TGCAGTGCTAGATCGGGTTGGGGCCATAATTCACCCCTCCACTTT CSARSGWGHNSPLHF
. TRBD2 TRBJ2-7 TRBV7-9 TGTGCCAGCAGCCGGACTAGCGGGATCTACGAGCAGTACTTC CASSRTSGIYEQYF
. . TRBJ2-7 TRBV5-1 TGCGCCAGCAGCCCACGGGACTGGGGATACGAGCAGTACTTC CASSPRDWGYEQYF
. . TRBJ2-2 TRBV6-6 TGTGCCATACCAGAGGGATCCACCGGGGAGCTGTTTTTT CAIPEGSTGELFF
. . TRBJ2-5 TRBV5-1 TGCGCCAGCAGCTTCAAGGAGCAAGAGACCCAGTACTTC CASSFKEQETQYF
. . TRBJ1-3 TRBV29-1 TGCAGCGTGGGAACAGACTCTGGAAACACCATATATTTT CSVGTDSGNTIYF
. TRBD2 TRBJ2-7 TRBV20-1 TGCAGTGCTAAGGGGACTAGCGGCCAGAGCTCCTACGAGCAGTACTTC CSAKGTSGQSSYEQYF
. TRBD2 TRBJ2-3 TRBV30 TGTGCCTGTCCCGGGACTAGCGGCACAGATACGCAGTATTTT CACPGTSGTDTQYF
once . TRBJ2-2 TRBV5-5 TGTGCCAGCAGCAGCGCCGGGACCGGGGAGCTGTTTTTT CASSSAGTGELFF
once . TRBJ2-7 TRBV30 TGTGCCTGGAGTAGCAAGCGATACCCGTACGAGCAGTACTTC CAWSSKRYPYEQYF
. . TRBJ2-3 TRBV7-2 TGTGCCAGCAGCGTGGGGCGAAGTACAGATACGCAGTATTTT CASSVGRSTDTQYF
. . TRBJ1-5 TRBV30 TGTGCCTGGAATGGGAATCAGCCCCAGCATTTT CAWNGNQPQHF
. . TRBJ2-7 TRBV19 TGTGCCAGTAGTATAGTCGGGGGAACCTACGAGCAGTACTTC CASSIVGGTYEQYF
. . TRBJ2-1 TRBV12-3/TRBV12-4 TGTGCCAGCAGTTTCACCGCCGGCAATGAGCAGTTCTTC CASSFTAGNEQFF
. . TRBJ2-2 TRBV12-3/TRBV12-4 TGTGCCAGCGTTGGAGCCGGGGAGCTGTTTTTT CASVGAGELFF
few TRBD2 TRBJ2-5 TRBV15 TGTGCCACCAGGAGAGTGGGGTCGACTAGCGGGAGTTTCGAGACCCAGTACTTC CATRRVGSTSGSFETQYF
few . TRBJ1-2 TRBV7-9 TGTGCCAGCAGCACAGACTCCTATGGCTACACCTTC CASSTDSYGYTF
few TRBD2 TRBJ2-7 TRBV7-3 TGTGCCAGCAGCTTAAACGGCGGGAGCTCCTACGAGCAGTACTTC CASSLNGGSSYEQYF
. . TRBJ1-5 TRBV13 TGTGCCAGCAGCTACAGCAATCAGCCCCAGCATTTT CASSYSNQPQHF
. . TRBJ1-4 TRBV7-9 TGTGCCAGCAGCTTCGAAGGGAACCGAGGTGAAAAACTGTTTTTT CASSFEGNRGEKLFF
. . TRBJ2-7 TRBV20-1 TGCAGTGCAATCGGGCCTACCTCATCCGAGCAGTACTTC CSAIGPTSSEQYF
. . TRBJ2-5 TRBV18 TGTGCCAGCTCACAACCGCCGACAGAAGAGACCCAGTACTTC CASSQPPTEETQYF
. . TRBJ2-1 TRBV9 TGTGCCAGCAGCGTCCGGTTGAGCTCCTACAATGAGCAGTTCTTC CASSVRLSSYNEQFF
once TRBD2 TRBJ2-7 TRBV6-1 TGTGCCAGCAGTAAAGCCGCAGCCGGGACTAGCGGGAGGACGACCCACTACGAGCAGTACTTC CASSKAAAGTSGRTTHYEQYF
. . TRBJ1-1 TRBV4-2 TGTGCCAGCAGCCAAGATTGGGGGGGGACCAACACTGAAGCTTTCTTT CASSQDWGGTNTEAFF
once TRBD1 TRBJ2-2 TRBV5-6 TGTGCCAGCAGCTTGGGGGACAGAACCGGGGAGCTGTTTTTT CASSLGDRTGELFF
few . TRBJ1-1 TRBV18 TGTGCCAGCTCACCACTCCCAGGGGTGAACACTGAAGCTTTCTTT CASSPLPGVNTEAFF
. TRBD2 TRBJ2-4 TRBV5-1 TGCGCCAGCAGCTTGATTCAACCCGGCTGGGTAGCGGGAGGAAAAAACATTCAGTACTTC CASSLIQPGWVAGGKNIQYF
. TRBD2 TRBJ2-3 TRBV5-1 TGCGCCAGCAGCTTGGGGGCTAGCGGGAGCTCAGATACGCAGTATTTT CASSLGASGSSDTQYF
few . TRBJ2-1 TRBV5-5 TGTGCCAGCAGCTTGTATTGGGAAGTGACAGACTCCTACAATGAGCAGTTCTTC CASSLYWEVTDSYNEQFF
. TRBD1 TRBJ2-7 TRBV15 TGTGCCACCAGCAAGCCCCGGGACAGGGGGTTCCACGAGCAGTACTTC CATSKPRDRGFHEQYF